Here is one TCR beta chain with its context. No antigen is known for it. Time point: sample taken at primary tumor resection. Unsorted whole RNA from tumor, nontumor lung or frozen PBMC underwent sequencing. The cohort: approximately 66 early-stage, untreated non-small cell lung cancer patients. The CDR3 covers 16 residues. CDR1 is MNHEY, CDR2 SMNVEV, per germline (reference sequence). The J segment lost 7 bases and the V segment lost 4 bases, leaving 11 bases of the junction unmatched. TCRdb reanalysed the 5' RACE reads using MiXCR and keeps one entry per CDR3 protein. The sample shows tens of thousands of distinct CDR3 sequences, roughly 15% of them seen only once. This specimen belongs to a study of spatial heterogeneity in lung cancer. Study-level results: Ubiquitous expanded tumor TCRs were observed in blood more at resection than follow-up.

This chain connects TRBV27 to TRBJ2-7, with TRBD2 identical over 12 bases. The material was PBMCs, obtained at surgery. This TCR was recovered from a male donor with early-stage non-small cell lung cancer. The CDR3 region is CASSSGTSGFTREQYF. CDR3 nucleotides: TGTGCCAGCAGTTCAGGGACTAGCGGGTTTACTAGGGAGCAGTACTTC.